This note documents a single TCR beta chain sequence. Its antigen is currently unknown. These data originate in a study of monozygotic twins with inflammatory bowel disease. General study points: Compared with healthy twins, IBD patients shared fewer clonotypes with others, especially with disease activity. Whereas healthy co-twins had higher TCRbeta diversity (inverse Simpson), IBD patients had lower diversity.

Every single donor had an approximately 2.7 ml blood sample drawn. TCRdb reprocessed the 5' RACE reads; each CDR3 protein has one entry and no DNA is given. In total, the table holds some 190,000 distinct CDR3 sequences. This CDR3 is 11 amino acids long. The germline V gene has CDR1 SEHNR and CDR2 FQNEAQ (reference sequence). The origin of this receptor is a human donor with ulcerative colitis or Crohn's disease, or a healthy co-twin of an affected twin (not recorded which). Sequenced sample: blood. This chain connects TRBV7-9 to TRBJ1-2. The CDR3 reads CASQQNYGYTF.